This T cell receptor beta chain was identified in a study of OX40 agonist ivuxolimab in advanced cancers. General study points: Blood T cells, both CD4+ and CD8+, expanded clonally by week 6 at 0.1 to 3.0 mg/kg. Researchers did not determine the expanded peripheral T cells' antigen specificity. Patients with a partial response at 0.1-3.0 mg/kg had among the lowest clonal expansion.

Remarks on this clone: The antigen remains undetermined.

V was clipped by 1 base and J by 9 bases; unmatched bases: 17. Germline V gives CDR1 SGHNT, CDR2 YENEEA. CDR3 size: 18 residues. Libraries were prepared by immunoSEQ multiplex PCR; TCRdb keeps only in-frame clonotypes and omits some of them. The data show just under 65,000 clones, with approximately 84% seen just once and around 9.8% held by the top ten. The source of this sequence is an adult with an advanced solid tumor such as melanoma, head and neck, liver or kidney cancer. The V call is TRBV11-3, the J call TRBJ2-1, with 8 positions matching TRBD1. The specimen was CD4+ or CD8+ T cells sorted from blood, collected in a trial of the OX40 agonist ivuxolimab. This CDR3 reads CASSLGVAAGGSFSEQFF. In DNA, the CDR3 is TGTGCCAGCAGCTTAGGAGTTGCGGCAGGGGGCTCTTTCAGTGAGCAGTTCTTC.